The 19 T cell receptor beta chains below all came from one sample that was sequenced in a study of cytomegalovirus exposure and HLA in healthy donors. Primers: 60 Vbeta forward and 13 Jbeta reverse. Libraries were prepared by immunoSEQ multiplex PCR; TCRdb keeps only in-frame clonotypes and omits some of them. The sample table includes about 130,000 clones. The sample comprised PBMCs. Every receptor here comes from a man younger than 30 in good health and CMV-seronegative.

The genes are TRBV6-5 and TRBJ1-2; D not certain. Germline assignment: CDR1 MNHEY and CDR2 SVGAGI. This CDR3 is built from 15 residues. Trimming stripped 4 bases from V and 5 bases from J, with 17 bases between. The CDR3 DNA is TGTGCCAGCAGTTTTAGTCCAGGCCTTCGGTATGGCTACACCTTC. This gives the protein CASSFSPGLRYGYTF.

CDR3 coding DNA: TGCGCCAGCAGCGGACTCCTAGCGGGAGGGGTTACCTACGAGCAGTACTTC. Translated, it gives CASSGLLAGGVTYEQYF. This chain joins TRBV10-2 and TRBJ2-7; 12 bases are a match to TRBD2. This CDR3 region has 17 residues. Germline CDR1 WSHSY, CDR2 SAAADI. V shed 6 bases, J shed 2 bases, and the junction held 11 bases outside the gene matches.

J is TRBJ1-4 and V is TRBV7-6; D is undetermined. The length of the CDR3 is 15 residues. V was shortened by 1 base and J by 6 bases, with 12 bases between the two germline ends. CDR1 is SGHVS, CDR2 FNYEAQ, per germline. CDR3 DNA: TGTGCCAGCAGCTTAGGGTCAGCGCCCTATGAAAAACTGTTTTTT. It codes for CASSLGSAPYEKLFF.

The V gene is TRBV5-1, the J gene TRBJ1-2; the D gene is possibly TRBD1 (6 bases). Trimming pared 9 bases from V and 4 bases from J, leaving 16 bases between. The germline V gene has CDR1 SGHRS and CDR2 YFSETQ. The CDR3 is 13 amino acids. This CDR3 reads CATDPGDGYGYTF. For the CDR3, the DNA is TGCGCCACCGACCCAGGGGACGGCTATGGCTACACCTTC.

The V call is TRBV9, the J call TRBJ2-3, with TRBD2 identical over 9 bases. CDR1 and CDR2 (germline): SGDLS, YYNGEE. The CDR3 has 17 amino acids. J was trimmed by 0 bases and V by 0 bases; bases with no gene match: 5. The CDR3 DNA is TGTGCCAGCAGCGTAGGAAGCGGGGGGTACAGCACAGATACGCAGTATTTT. Its protein product is CASSVGSGGYSTDTQYF.

V usage is TRBV18 and J usage is TRBJ2-3; 9 nucleotides match TRBD1. V was pared by 2 bases and J by 1 base, with 4 bases of the junction left unmatched. This CDR3 region has 16 residues. The germline gives CDR1 KGHSH, CDR2 LQKENI. As DNA, the CDR3 is TGTGCCAGCTCACCAGGGGACAGGGTGGGCACAGATACGCAGTATTTT. It codes for CASSPGDRVGTDTQYF. The complete variable domain, with remaining parts taken from reference TRBV18 and TRBJ2-3, reads NAGVMQNPRHLVRRRGQEARLRCSPMKGHSHVYWYRQLPEEGLKFMVYLQKENIIDESGMPKERFSAEFPKEGPSILRIQQVVRGDSAAYFCASSPGDRVGTDTQYFGPGTRLTVL.

The rearrangement uses TRBV6-5 and TRBJ1-5; D remains ambiguous. CDR1 MNHEY and CDR2 SVGAGI come from the germline V gene. The CDR3 spans 13 residues. V was cut by 6 bases and J by 5 bases, with 11 bases left in between. The chain's CDR3 is CASRPTAHQPQHF. The DNA for the CDR3 is TGTGCCAGCAGACCAACAGCTCATCAGCCCCAGCATTTT.

The CDR3 region has the DNA TGCGCCAGCAGCCAGGGACACCCGGCCCCCTACGAGCAGTACTTC. Translating gives CASSQGHPAPYEQYF. The chain carries TRBV4-1 and TRBJ2-5; weak D call: TRBD1 (6 bases). The J call is in doubt because the DNA end fits TRBJ2-7 better. Germline V gene sequence: CDR1 MGHRA, CDR2 YSYEKL. CDR3 length equals 15 residues.

The chain links TRBV5-1 to TRBJ1-2, with D unresolved. CDR3 length: 15 residues. Deletions cut 3 bases from V and 1 base from J, with 13 bases between. Germline V gives CDR1 SGHRS, CDR2 YFSETQ. CDR3 sequence reads: CASSWSGGFNYGYTF. As DNA, the CDR3 is TGCGCCAGCAGCTGGAGCGGAGGATTTAACTATGGCTACACCTTC.

This chain uses TRBV7-9 with TRBJ1-2; D is unclear. V was pared by 6 bases and J by 2 bases, with 10 bases between. The CDR3 runs 13 residues. Looked up from germline, CDR1 is SEHNR and CDR2 is FQNEAQ (reference sequence). CDR3 sequence: CASSKAINYGYTF. CDR3 nucleotide sequence: TGTGCCAGCAGTAAAGCAATAAACTATGGCTACACCTTC.

V gene TRBV5-6 combines with J gene TRBJ2-1, with 7 bases that match TRBD1. There are 15 residues in the CDR3. Unmatched junction bases numbered 7, after V lost 1 base and J lost 6 bases. Germline V CDR1 and CDR2: SGHDT, YYEEEE. The DNA of the CDR3 is TGTGCCAGCAGCTTGAGACAGGGATTAGGCAATGAGCAGTTCTTC. This translates into CASSLRQGLGNEQFF.

This chain connects TRBV29-1 to TRBJ2-7, with a tentative D call TRBD1 (6 bases). The CDR3 is 19 amino acids. With 1 base removed from V and 9 bases from J, the gap between germline ends came to 34 bases. Germline V gives CDR1 SQVTM, CDR2 ANQGSEA. Written as DNA, the CDR3 is TGCAGCGTTGAAGGCTTGTTGTTACGAAACCATGGACAGACGAGAAGGCAGTACTTC. This gives the protein CSVEGLLLRNHGQTRRQYF.

The V and J genes are TRBV5-1 and TRBJ2-7; TRBD1 agrees at 7 bases. Per germline, CDR1 SGHRS and CDR2 YFSETQ. CDR3 length: 18 amino acids. V lost 0 bases to trimming and J lost 0 bases; unmatched junction nucleotides: 12. The DNA for the CDR3 is TGCGCCAGCAGCTTGGCCCGAGACAGGGCAAACCCCTCCTACGAGCAGTACTTC. Its protein product is CASSLARDRANPSYEQYF.

The J gene is TRBJ2-1, the V gene TRBV15; a weak D match, TRBD1 (6 bases). V lost 2 bases, J lost 9 bases, and 11 bases lay in between. Germline V lookup: CDR1 LNHNV, CDR2 YYDKDF (reference sequence). The CDR3 contains 13 residues. CDR3 nucleotide sequence: TGTGCCACCAGCAGAAGGGGGATGGGTGAGCAGTTCTTC. Translating it yields CATSRRGMGEQFF.

The chain is built from TRBV5-1 and TRBJ2-1; 10 nucleotides align to TRBD1. The junction had 7 bases not matched to a gene; V was cut back by 3 bases and J by 4 bases. Germline CDR1 and CDR2: SGHRS and YFSETQ. This CDR3 spans 16 amino acids. CDR3 bases: TGCGCCAGCAGCTCGCCAGGACAGGGGGGTTACAATGAGCAGTTCTTC. Its translation is CASSSPGQGGYNEQFF.

The V and J genes are TRBV29-1 and TRBJ1-2; TRBD1 matches at 9 bases. J gave up 6 bases and V 5 bases, and 7 bases lay outside the gene matches. CDR3 length equals 13 residues. The germline V gene encodes CDR1 SQVTM and CDR2 ANQGSEA. CDR3 region: CSVRGQGMDGYTF. CDR3 sequence (DNA): TGCAGCGTTCGAGGACAGGGGATGGATGGCTACACCTTC.

The gene calls are TRBV7-6 and TRBJ1-5, with TRBD1 identical over 9 bases. This CDR3 is 15 amino acids long. J lost 6 bases, V lost 1 base, and 4 bases had no gene match. CDR1 SGHVS and CDR2 FNYEAQ come from the germline V gene. The CDR3 DNA reads as TGTGCCAGCAGCTTAGGACAGGGGGTTTTTCAGCCCCAGCATTTT. Protein sequence: CASSLGQGVFQPQHF.

The chain carries TRBV19 and TRBJ1-1; 7 nucleotides match TRBD1. CDR1 and CDR2 from the germline V gene are LNHDA and SQIVND (reference sequence). The trim removed 5 bases at V and 5 bases at J, leaving 5 bases unmatched. This CDR3 is 13 amino acids long. This CDR3 reads CASSVGGWTEAFF. The CDR3 DNA reads as TGTGCCAGTAGTGTAGGGGGCTGGACTGAAGCTTTCTTT.

The genes are TRBV5-1 and TRBJ2-2; maybe TRBD1 (5 bases). The V gene lost 5 bases and the J gene lost 1 base, with 18 bases spanning the gap. CDR3 length: 17 amino acids. CDR1 and CDR2 from the germline V gene are SGHRS and YFSETQ. The CDR3 region is CASRTVSDSLNTGELFF. The CDR3 region has the DNA TGCGCCAGCAGGACAGTGTCCGACTCCTTGAACACCGGGGAGCTGTTTTTT.